The clone carrying this TCR beta chain was counted a few times. The data derive from a study of blood T cell repertoires in COVID-19. Study-level background: Donors in the United States, Italy and Spain gave samples during acute or convalescent COVID-19. T cells, B-cell-depleted T cells, or PBMCs provided the cDNA or gDNA that served as material.

Trimming stripped 1 base from V and 9 bases from J, with 10 bases between. The CDR3 consists of 13 residues. Germline CDR1 LGHNT, CDR2 FRNRAP. Authors' data handling: Amplification of reference gene primers was used by the study to estimate nucleated cell counts. TCRdb keeps only in-frame clones here, not all; method: immunoSEQ multiplex PCR. V, J and clone size derive from that table, while D and trimming were established from the DNA sequence. The sample shows about 190,000 clones, roughly 86% of them seen only once. This clonotype originated in a man in his forties or fifties with active or convalescent COVID-19. The specimen sequenced was peripheral blood. The gene calls are TRBV12-5 and TRBJ2-1; possible D gene TRBD1, 5 bases. For the CDR3, the DNA is TGTGCTAGTGGTTTGGAGCAGGGATCTGAGCAGTTCTTC. Translated: CASGLEQGSEQFF.